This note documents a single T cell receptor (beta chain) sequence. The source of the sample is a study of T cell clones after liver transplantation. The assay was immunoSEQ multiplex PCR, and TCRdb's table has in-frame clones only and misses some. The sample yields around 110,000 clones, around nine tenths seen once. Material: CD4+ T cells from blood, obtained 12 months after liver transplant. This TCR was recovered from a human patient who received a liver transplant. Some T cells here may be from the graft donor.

CDR3 protein: CASSLWGASGYTF. CDR3 coding DNA: TGTGCCAGCAGCTTGTGGGGGGCCAGTGGCTACACCTTC. V gene TRBV5-6 combines with J gene TRBJ1-2; tentative D call: TRBD1 (6 bases). Germline CDR1 SGHDT, CDR2 YYEEEE. The CDR3 consists of 13 residues. Trimming shortened V by 1 base and J by 7 bases, and 11 bases separated the two germline ends. Full variable domain (remainder filled in from reference TRBV5-6 and TRBJ1-2): DAGVTQSPTHLIKTRGQQVTLRCSPKSGHDTVSWYQQALGQGPQFIFQYYEEEERQRGNFPDRFSGHQFPNYSSELNVNALLLGDSALYLCASSLWGASGYTFGSGTRLTVV.